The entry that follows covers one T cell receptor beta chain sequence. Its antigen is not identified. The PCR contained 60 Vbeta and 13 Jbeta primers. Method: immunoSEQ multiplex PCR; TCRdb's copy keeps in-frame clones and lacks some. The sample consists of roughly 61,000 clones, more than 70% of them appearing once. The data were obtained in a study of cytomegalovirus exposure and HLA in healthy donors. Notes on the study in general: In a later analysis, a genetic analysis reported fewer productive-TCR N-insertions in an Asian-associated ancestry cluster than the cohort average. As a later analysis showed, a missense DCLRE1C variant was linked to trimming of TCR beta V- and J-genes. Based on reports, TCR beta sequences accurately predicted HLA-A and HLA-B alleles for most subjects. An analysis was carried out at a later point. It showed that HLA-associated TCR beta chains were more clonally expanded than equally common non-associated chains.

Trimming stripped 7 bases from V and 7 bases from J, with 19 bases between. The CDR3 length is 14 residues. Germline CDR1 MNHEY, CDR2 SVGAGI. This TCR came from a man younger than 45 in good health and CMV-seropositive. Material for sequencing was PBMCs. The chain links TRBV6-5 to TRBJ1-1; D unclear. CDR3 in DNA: TGTGCCAGCACCCAAAGGGAAGTCCGGGGTGAAGCTTTCTTT. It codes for CASTQREVRGEAFF.